The 29 T cell receptor beta chains presented below share a single source sample, sequenced in a study of Graves' ophthalmopathy and Graves' hyperthyroidism. The authors amplified TCR beta CDR3 regions, and they did so from RNA transcripts for repertoire sequencing. HTBI primers were employed in first-round RT-PCR, then a second-round multiplex PCR followed. MiXCR was run by TCRdb on the multiplex PCR reads, yielding one entry per CDR3 protein. The sample lists 450,000 to 600,000 distinct CDR3 sequences, about 35% occurring once. Sequencing input: peripheral blood or thyroid tissue (not recorded which). All receptors come from an adult man with Graves' hyperthyroidism.

This clonotype has at least ten counts. The genes are TRBV6-1 and TRBJ1-5; D might be TRBD1 (5 bases). This CDR3 has 16 amino acids. Trimming took 2 bases from V and 1 from J, leaving 12 bases between them. Germline CDR1 is MNHNS and CDR2 is SASEGT. CDR3 protein: CASSESGQVSNQPQHF. For the CDR3, the DNA is TGTGCCAGCAGTGAATCCGGACAAGTAAGCAATCAGCCCCAGCATTTT.

The J gene is TRBJ1-1, the V gene TRBV12-3 or TRBV12-4, with D possibly being TRBD1 (5 bases). CDR3 length: 14 residues. The germline V and J ends were trimmed by 5 bases and 4 bases, with 14 bases remaining between them. DNA of the CDR3: TGTGCCAGCAGTCATAGGGGCGAGGCCACTGAAGCTTTCTTT. It encodes CASSHRGEATEAFF.

The V gene is TRBV10-3, the J gene TRBJ2-5, with D unclear. With 4 bases removed from V and 2 bases from J, the gap between germline ends came to 14 bases. CDR3 size: 15 residues. Per germline, CDR1 ENHRY and CDR2 SYGVKD. DNA for the CDR3: TGTGCCATCAGTGGCTCAGTGGCGGAGCAAGAGACCCAGTACTTC. Protein product: CAISGSVAEQETQYF.

This chain joins TRBV12-3 or TRBV12-4 and TRBJ1-5; D perhaps matches TRBD1 (6 bases). The ends were cut back, 5 bases at V and 3 bases at J, with 14 bases in the middle. This CDR3 has 15 amino acids. In DNA, the CDR3 is TGTGCCAGCAGTCCGACAGGAGCCTCCAATCAGCCCCAGCATTTT. It encodes CASSPTGASNQPQHF.

Many counts were recorded for this clonotype. This chain links TRBV20-1 with TRBJ2-7, with TRBD2 matching 10 bases. From germline, CDR1 is DFQATT and CDR2 SNEGSKA (reference sequence). V lost 1 base, J lost 3 bases, and 3 bases stayed unmatched. The CDR3 is 14 amino acids. CDR3 nucleotides: TGCAGTGCTAGAGTCGCTAGCGGGAGCTACGAGCAGTACTTC. This translates into CSARVASGSYEQYF.

This clonotype was observed at least ten times. The chain joins TRBV12-3 or TRBV12-4 to TRBJ2-7, with 8 nucleotides matching TRBD1. The CDR3 has 15 amino acids. Losses at the gene ends were 6 bases for V and 0 bases for J; bases not matched to a gene: 7. The CDR3 sequence is CASSPTDRVSYEQYF. CDR3 nucleotides: TGTGCCAGCAGCCCTACGGACAGGGTCTCCTACGAGCAGTACTTC.

This clonotype has just a few counts. The chain combines TRBV2 with TRBJ2-7; the match to TRBD2 covers 11 bases. The CDR3 is made up of 15 amino acids. Germline values: CDR1 SNHLY, CDR2 FYNNEI. V was clipped by 4 bases and J by 4 bases; unmatched bases: 6. The CDR3 protein is CASSAELAGAYEQYF. DNA of the CDR3: TGTGCCAGCAGTGCCGAACTAGCGGGAGCTTACGAGCAGTACTTC.

This clonotype has a count of ten or more. This chain links TRBV4-2 with TRBJ1-5, with D unresolved. The V end lost 0 bases, the J end lost 0 bases, and 6 bases lay between the germline ends. CDR3 length: 15 residues. Per the germline V gene, CDR1 is LGHNA and CDR2 is YNFKEQ. The DNA of the CDR3 is TGTGCCAGCAGCCAAGAAGAGTATAGCAATCAGCCCCAGCATTTT. As protein: CASSQEEYSNQPQHF.

The chain has TRBV2 and TRBJ2-7, with 12 bases identical to TRBD2. The CDR3 consists of 14 residues. V was clipped by 6 bases and J by 7 bases; unmatched bases: 7. CDR1 and CDR2 from the germline V gene are SNHLY and FYNNEI. The CDR3 DNA reads TGTGCCAGCAGGACGACTAGCGGGGGCAATGAGCAGTACTTC. The encoded protein is CASRTTSGGNEQYF. The complete variable domain, with remaining parts taken from reference TRBV2 and TRBJ2-7, reads EPEVTQTPSHQVTQMGQEVILRCVPISNHLYFYWYRQILGQKVEFLVSFYNNEISEKSEIFDDQFSVERPDGSNFTLKIRSTKLEDSAMYFCASRTTSGGNEQYFGPGTRLTVT.

The table lists this clonotype with many counts. This chain joins TRBV5-1 and TRBJ2-2; D uncertain. There are 11 residues in the CDR3. Germline loops: CDR1 SGHRS, CDR2 YFSETQ. V dropped 7 bases and J dropped 5 bases, with 6 bases sitting between them. CDR3 protein: CASGETGELFF. The CDR3 DNA sequence: TGCGCCAGCGGCGAAACCGGGGAGCTGTTTTTT.

Concerning this clonotype itself: A much larger clone lies a single base off, so this may be a read error. The rearrangement uses TRBV5-1 and TRBJ1-1, with D maybe TRBD1 (5 bases). Per the germline V gene, CDR1 is SGHRS and CDR2 is YFSETQ. The CDR3 has 13 amino acids. CDR3 bases: TGCGCCAGCAGCTTGAAAGGGGACCCAAAAGCTTCCTTT. It translates to CASSLKGDPKASF.

The V call is TRBV2, the J call TRBJ1-5, with TRBD1 matching 7 bases. This CDR3 has 13 amino acids. J gave up 6 bases and V 6 bases, and 5 bases lay outside the gene matches. From germline, CDR1 is SNHLY and CDR2 FYNNEI. In DNA, the CDR3 is TGTGCCAGCAGGACAGGGTTCGGTCAGCCCCAGCATTTT. The encoded protein is CASRTGFGQPQHF. Full variable domain (missing parts from reference TRBV2 and TRBJ1-5): EPEVTQTPSHQVTQMGQEVILRCVPISNHLYFYWYRQILGQKVEFLVSFYNNEISEKSEIFDDQFSVERPDGSNFTLKIRSTKLEDSAMYFCASRTGFGQPQHFGDGTRLSIL.

This clonotype appeared many times. This chain joins TRBV11-3 and TRBJ1-2; D unclear. Germline V gene sequence: CDR1 SGHNT, CDR2 YENEEA. The CDR3 has 14 residues. V lost 5 bases and J 1 base, leaving 11 bases between the germline ends. CDR3 sequence: CASSRNNNNYGYTF. CDR3 coding DNA: TGTGCCAGCAGCCGTAACAACAATAACTATGGCTACACCTTC.

In DNA, the CDR3 is TGTGCCAGCAGGGGGACAGCCGTCGGCACTGAAGCTTTAAAAGACACTGAAGCTTTCTTT. Encoded protein: CASRGTAVGTEALKDTEAFF. This chain joins TRBV11-2 and TRBJ1-1; 7 bases match TRBD1. Germline loops: CDR1 SGHAT, CDR2 FQNNGV. After removal of 6 bases from V and 3 bases from J, the junction contained 25 bases not matched to a gene. This CDR3 spans 20 amino acids.

Only a few counts were recorded for this clonotype. The gene calls are TRBV6-5 and TRBJ1-4; D call uncertain. Germline assignment: CDR1 MNHEY and CDR2 SVGAGI. V lost 2 bases and J 0 bases, leaving 4 bases between the germline ends. The CDR3 has 14 residues. CDR3 sequence: CASSYGATNEKLFF. For the CDR3, the DNA is TGTGCCAGCAGTTACGGGGCAACTAATGAAAAACTGTTTTTT.

This clonotype occurred many times. The CDR3 DNA reads as TGTGCCAGCAGTGTCCTGGGACAGGGCGAAAAACTGTTTTTT. This translates into CASSVLGQGEKLFF. The rearrangement joins TRBV6-5 to TRBJ1-4; 9 bases are a match to TRBD1. J was trimmed by 8 bases and V by 5 bases; bases with no gene match: 6. From germline, CDR1 is MNHEY and CDR2 SVGAGI. The CDR3 consists of 14 residues.

This clonotype has ten or more counts. The chain joins TRBV7-9 to TRBJ1-4; D is unresolved. CDR1 is SEHNR, CDR2 FQNEAQ, per germline (reference sequence). The CDR3 sequence is 17 residues long. The V end was cut by 1 base, the J end by 1 base, with 13 bases between. The CDR3 here is CASSLVGSSETNEKLFF. In nucleotides, the CDR3 is TGTGCCAGCAGCTTAGTCGGTTCCAGTGAAACTAATGAAAAACTGTTTTTT.

This clonotype was seen ten or more times. The gene calls are TRBV4-2 and TRBJ1-2; a possible D gene is TRBD1 (6 bases). CDR3 length equals 14 residues. The V end was cut by 0 bases, the J end by 6 bases, with 11 bases between. CDR1 LGHNA and CDR2 YNFKEQ come from the germline V gene. DNA for the CDR3: TGTGCCAGCAGCCAAGAAGGGGGGCAGGATGGCTACACCTTC. Its translation: CASSQEGGQDGYTF.

This clonotype was recorded at least ten times. The rearrangement links TRBV5-6 to TRBJ1-1; tentatively, D is TRBD1 (5 bases). The CDR3 contains 12 residues. Germline CDR1 is SGHDT and CDR2 is YYEEEE. V shed 7 bases and J shed 0 bases, with 7 bases lying between them. The CDR3, as DNA: TGTGCCAGCGGGGACCTGAACACTGAAGCTTTCTTT. It encodes CASGDLNTEAFF.

This clonotype came up many times. The V and J genes are TRBV7-9 and TRBJ1-1, with D unclear. The germline V gene has CDR1 SEHNR and CDR2 FQNEAQ (reference sequence). The CDR3 is made up of 11 amino acids. Trimming cost V 1 base and J 6 bases, with 3 bases left between them. Written as DNA, the CDR3 is TGTGCCAGCAGCTTAGACCCTGAAGCTTTCTTT. Amino acids: CASSLDPEAFF. The full variable domain, rest sourced from reference TRBV7-9 and TRBJ1-1, is DTGVSQNPRHKITKRGQNVTFRCDPISEHNRLYWYRQTLGQGPEFLTYFQNEAQLEKSRLLSDRFSAERPKGSFSTLEIQRTEQGDSAMYLCASSLDPEAFFGQGTRLTVV.

This clonotype has at least ten counts. The chain uses TRBV29-1 and TRBJ1-1, with 9 nucleotides matching TRBD1. CDR1 is SQVTM, CDR2 ANQGSEA, per germline. CDR3 size: 13 residues. The V and J ends lost 4 bases and 0 bases, in that order; junction bases with no gene match: 0. The CDR3 bases are TGCAGCGTTGGGACAGGGGTGAACACTGAAGCTTTCTTT. Amino acid sequence: CSVGTGVNTEAFF.

In its sample, this clonotype was seen many times. This chain uses TRBV12-3 or TRBV12-4 with TRBJ1-5; TRBD1 aligns across 9 bases. V gave up 10 bases and J gave up 3 bases; unmatched junction bases: 10. This CDR3 is 15 amino acids long. CDR3 DNA sequence: TGTGCCACCAAGACAGGGGGACTACCCAATCAGCCCCAGCATTTT. It codes for CATKTGGLPNQPQHF.

Points on this clonotype: This sequence may be a read error, since a much larger clone differs from it by one base. The J gene is TRBJ1-2, the V gene TRBV5-1; unclear D gene. Germline CDR1 is SGHRS and CDR2 is YFSETQ. The CDR3 spans 15 residues. The CDR3 protein is CASSRRIQTSYGYTF. CDR3 nucleotides: TGTGCCAGCAGCCGACGAATACAGACAAGCTATGGCTACACCTTC.

This clonotype was detected many times. The J gene is TRBJ2-7, the V gene TRBV20-1; 9 bases map to TRBD2. The CDR3 is made up of 13 amino acids. The germline V gene has CDR1 DFQATT and CDR2 SNEGSKA (reference sequence). V gave up 2 bases and J gave up 2 bases; unmatched junction bases: 1. The CDR3 sequence is CSARSGRTYEQYF. CDR3 nucleotide sequence: TGCAGTGCTAGAAGCGGGAGGACCTACGAGCAGTACTTC.

This clonotype was observed at least ten times. The genes are TRBV6-5 and TRBJ1-4; D possibly corresponds to TRBD1 (6 bases). Germline lookup yields CDR1 MNHEY and CDR2 SVGAGI. V was trimmed by 5 bases and J by 11 bases, leaving 18 bases between them. CDR3 length: 14 residues. The CDR3 DNA reads TGTGCCAGCAGTGAGGGGGTGATTACTGGGAAACTGTTTTTT. This translates into CASSEGVITGKLFF.

The genes are TRBV7-9 and TRBJ1-2, with D maybe TRBD1 (5 bases). The V gene's germline CDR1 is SEHNR and CDR2 FQNEAQ (reference sequence). The CDR3 runs to 14 residues. The V end was cut by 0 bases, the J end by 6 bases, with 11 bases between. The CDR3 is CASSLAGGIHGYTF. The CDR3 DNA follows: TGTGCCAGCAGCTTAGCTGGGGGTATCCATGGCTACACCTTC.

The DNA of the CDR3 is TGTGCCAGCAGCCTCGGGACTAGCGGGGTCTCCTACGAGCAGTACTTC. It is translated as CASSLGTSGVSYEQYF. The chain couples TRBV14 to TRBJ2-7; 13 bases are a match to TRBD2. The CDR3 is 16 amino acids. CDR1 is SGHDN and CDR2 is FVKESK in the germline V gene. V dropped 4 bases and J dropped 0; count of bases not matched to a gene: 3.

V is TRBV2 and J is TRBJ2-7, with D tentatively TRBD1 (6 bases). The DNA end is a closer match to TRBJ2-1, so the J assignment may be wrong. The CDR3 runs 16 residues. Germline V gene lookup returns CDR1 SNHLY and CDR2 FYNNEI. The CDR3 region has the DNA TGTGCCAGCAGTGAACGAATGCAGGGGACCTACAATGAGCAGTTCTTC. It encodes CASSERMQGTYNEQFF.

This clonotype was picked up many times. The chain is built from TRBV20-1 and TRBJ2-7; possibly TRBD2 for D (6 bases). The V gene lost 0 bases and the J gene lost 10 bases, with 16 bases spanning the gap. Germline V gives CDR1 DFQATT, CDR2 SNEGSKA (reference sequence). This CDR3 has 13 amino acids. The CDR3 spells CSARDQGGGTQYF. The CDR3 nucleotides are TGCAGTGCTAGAGATCAGGGCGGCGGGACTCAGTACTTC.